This T cell receptor beta chain comes out of a study of blood T cell repertoires in COVID-19. Study overall: Acute-phase and convalescent COVID-19 samples originated in the United States, Italy and Spain. The analysed material was cDNA or gDNA that came from T cells, B-cell-depleted T cells, or PBMCs.

The authors' processing: Researchers report that nucleated cell counts were estimated from reference gene primer amplification. TCRdb's table, derived via immunoSEQ multiplex PCR, lists solely in-frame clones and lacks some. The DNA was the basis for D and trimming; V, J and clone size are from that table. This table holds 100,000 to 150,000 clones, 90% found once. V shed 1 base and J 3 bases; nucleotides not matched to a gene: 4. Germline lookup yields CDR1 SGHAT and CDR2 FQNNGV. CDR3 length: 15 residues. This clone was observed once. The rearrangement links TRBV11-2 to TRBJ1-2; 8 bases fit TRBD1. This clonotype was obtained from a man between 50 and 59 years old with active COVID-19. Specimen: peripheral blood. The CDR3 DNA sequence: TGTGCCAGCAGCTTAGTCCCAGGGGGCGACTATGGCTACACCTTC. It yields the protein CASSLVPGGDYGYTF.